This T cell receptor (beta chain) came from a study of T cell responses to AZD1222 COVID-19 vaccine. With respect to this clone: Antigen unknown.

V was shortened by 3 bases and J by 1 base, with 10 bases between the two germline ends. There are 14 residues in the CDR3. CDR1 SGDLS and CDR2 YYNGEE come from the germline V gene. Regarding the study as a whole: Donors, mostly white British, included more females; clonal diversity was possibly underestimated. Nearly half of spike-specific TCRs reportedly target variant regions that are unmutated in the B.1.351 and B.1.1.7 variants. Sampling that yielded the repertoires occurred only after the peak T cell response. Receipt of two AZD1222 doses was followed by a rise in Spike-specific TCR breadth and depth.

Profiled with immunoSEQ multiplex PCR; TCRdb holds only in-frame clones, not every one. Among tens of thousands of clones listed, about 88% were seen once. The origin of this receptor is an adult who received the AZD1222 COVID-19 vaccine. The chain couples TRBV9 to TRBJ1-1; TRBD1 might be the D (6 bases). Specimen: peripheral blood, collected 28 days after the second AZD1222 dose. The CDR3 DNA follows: TGTGCCAGCAGCGCCCTAGGGGGGAACACTGAAGCTTTCTTT. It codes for CASSALGGNTEAFF.